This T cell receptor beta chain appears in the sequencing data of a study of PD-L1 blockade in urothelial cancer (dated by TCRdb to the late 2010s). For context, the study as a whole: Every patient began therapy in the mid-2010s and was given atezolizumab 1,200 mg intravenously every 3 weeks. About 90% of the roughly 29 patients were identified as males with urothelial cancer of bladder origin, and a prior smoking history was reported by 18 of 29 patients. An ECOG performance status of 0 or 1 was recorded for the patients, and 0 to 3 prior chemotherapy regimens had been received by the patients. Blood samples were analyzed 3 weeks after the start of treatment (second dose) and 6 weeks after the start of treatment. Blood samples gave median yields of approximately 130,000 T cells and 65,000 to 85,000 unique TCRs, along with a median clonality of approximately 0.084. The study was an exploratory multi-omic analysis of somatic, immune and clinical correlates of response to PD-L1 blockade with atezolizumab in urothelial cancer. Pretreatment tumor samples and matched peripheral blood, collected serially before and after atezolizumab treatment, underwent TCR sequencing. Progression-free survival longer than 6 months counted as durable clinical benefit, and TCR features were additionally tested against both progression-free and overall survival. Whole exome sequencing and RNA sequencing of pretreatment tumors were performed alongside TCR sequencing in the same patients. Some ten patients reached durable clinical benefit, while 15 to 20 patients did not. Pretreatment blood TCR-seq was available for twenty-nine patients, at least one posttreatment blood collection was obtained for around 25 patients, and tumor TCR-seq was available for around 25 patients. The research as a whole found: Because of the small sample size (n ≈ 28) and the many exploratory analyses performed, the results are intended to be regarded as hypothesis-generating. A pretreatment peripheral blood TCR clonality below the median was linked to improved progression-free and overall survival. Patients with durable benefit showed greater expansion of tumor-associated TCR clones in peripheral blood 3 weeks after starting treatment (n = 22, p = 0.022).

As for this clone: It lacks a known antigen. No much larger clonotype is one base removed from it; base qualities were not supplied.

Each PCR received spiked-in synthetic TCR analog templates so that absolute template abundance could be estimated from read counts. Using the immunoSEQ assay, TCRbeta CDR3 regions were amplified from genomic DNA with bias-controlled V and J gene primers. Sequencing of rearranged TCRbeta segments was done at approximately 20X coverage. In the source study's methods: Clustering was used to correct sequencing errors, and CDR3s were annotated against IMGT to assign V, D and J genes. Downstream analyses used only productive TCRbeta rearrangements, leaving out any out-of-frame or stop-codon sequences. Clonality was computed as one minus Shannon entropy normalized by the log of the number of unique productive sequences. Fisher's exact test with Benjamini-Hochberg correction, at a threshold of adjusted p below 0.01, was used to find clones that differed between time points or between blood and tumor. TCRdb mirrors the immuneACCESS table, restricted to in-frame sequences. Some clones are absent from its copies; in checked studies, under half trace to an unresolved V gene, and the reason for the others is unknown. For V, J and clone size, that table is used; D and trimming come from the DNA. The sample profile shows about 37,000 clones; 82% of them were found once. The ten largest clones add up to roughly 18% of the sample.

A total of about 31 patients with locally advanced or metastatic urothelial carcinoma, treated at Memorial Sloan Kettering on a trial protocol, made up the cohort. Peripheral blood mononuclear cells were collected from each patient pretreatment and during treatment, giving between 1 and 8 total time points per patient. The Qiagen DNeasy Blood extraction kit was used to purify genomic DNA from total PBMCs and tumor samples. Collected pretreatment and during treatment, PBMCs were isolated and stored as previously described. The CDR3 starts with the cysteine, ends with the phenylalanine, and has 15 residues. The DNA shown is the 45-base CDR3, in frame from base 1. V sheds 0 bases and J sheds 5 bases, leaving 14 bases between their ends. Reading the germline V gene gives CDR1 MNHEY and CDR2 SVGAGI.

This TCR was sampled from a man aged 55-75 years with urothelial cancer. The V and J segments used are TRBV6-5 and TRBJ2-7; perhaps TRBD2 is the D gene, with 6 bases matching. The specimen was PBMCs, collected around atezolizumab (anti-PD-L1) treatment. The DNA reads TGTGCCAGCAGTTACTCGATCGGGACTGGGCACGAGCAGTACTTC. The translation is CASSYSIGTGHEQYF.